Each of the 21 T cell receptor beta chains below was sequenced from the same sample in a study of OX40 agonist ivuxolimab in advanced cancers. Library creation used the immunoSEQ multiplex PCR assay. In TCRdb, the immuneACCESS table is reduced to in-frame sequences with V and J assigned. These tables do not hold every clone; where another copy was compared, an unresolved V gene accounts for under half, and the others remain unexplained. In this sample the table shows about 48,000 clones, 88% of which occur a single time. Of the sample, 50% to 60% falls within the top ten clones. The sequencing used CD4+ or CD8+ T cells sorted from blood, collected in a trial of the OX40 agonist ivuxolimab. The source of these receptors is an adult with an advanced solid tumor such as melanoma, head and neck, liver or kidney cancer.

This chain joins TRBV5-4 and TRBJ2-2; either TRBD1 or TRBD2 may supply D (6 bases each). The CDR3 covers 14 residues. Germline lookup yields CDR1 SGHNT and CDR2 YYREEE (reference sequence). The germline V and J ends were trimmed by 4 bases and 6 bases, with 13 bases remaining between them. As DNA, the CDR3 is TGTGCCAGCAGCGCCCGGGGGCGGGCCGGGGAGCTGTTTTTT. Its protein product is CASSARGRAGELFF.

The rearrangement uses TRBV11-2 and TRBJ1-2, with D maybe TRBD1 (5 bases). The CDR3 consists of 14 residues. From germline, CDR1 is SGHAT and CDR2 FQNNGV. V lost 5 bases, J lost 7 bases, and 17 bases lay in between. CDR3: CASSPAGTMTGYTF. The CDR3 DNA sequence: TGTGCCAGCAGCCCAGCGGGGACCATGACTGGCTACACCTTC.

This rearrangement joins TRBV19 to TRBJ2-3, with TRBD2 matching over 8 bases. The CDR3 contains 14 residues. Trimming removed 10 bases from V and 3 bases from J; junction bases left unmatched: 9. Germline CDR1 LNHDA, CDR2 SQIVND (reference sequence). The CDR3 nucleotides are TGTGCCAACATCGGGACTAGATGTACAGATACGCAGTATTTT. Its protein product is CANIGTRCTDTQYF.

The chain has TRBV27 and TRBJ1-1; D possibly corresponds to TRBD1 (5 bases). Deletions cut 3 bases from V and 1 base from J, with 15 bases between. CDR3 length: 16 residues. The V gene's germline CDR1 is MNHEY and CDR2 SMNVEV (reference sequence). Written as DNA, the CDR3 is TGTGCCAGCAGTTTGGGGACCGGGGGAGGGAACACTGAAGCTTTCTTT. Translation gives CASSLGTGGGNTEAFF.

V gene TRBV9 combines with J gene TRBJ1-4, with 9 bases matching TRBD1. The ends lost 3 bases at V and 7 bases at J; junction bases unmatched: 7. The CDR3 is 15 residues long. CDR1 and CDR2 (germline): SGDLS, YYNGEE. For the CDR3, the DNA is TGTGCCAGCAGCGCCAGGACAGGGGAGGGTGAAAAACTGTTTTTT. Translation gives CASSARTGEGEKLFF.

The V call is TRBV5-6, the J call TRBJ2-3; D not certain. Per germline, CDR1 SGHDT and CDR2 YYEEEE. V lost 4 bases and J 4 bases, leaving 7 bases between the germline ends. The CDR3 contains 12 residues. CDR3 residues: CASSRTPDTQYF. CDR3 in DNA: TGTGCCAGCAGCCGCACCCCAGATACGCAGTATTTT. Complete variable domain (other parts from reference TRBV5-6 and TRBJ2-3): DAGVTQSPTHLIKTRGQQVTLRCSPKSGHDTVSWYQQALGQGPQFIFQYYEEEERQRGNFPDRFSGHQFPNYSSELNVNALLLGDSALYLCASSRTPDTQYFGPGTRLTVL.

This chain joins TRBV5-6 and TRBJ1-1; no definite D call. The CDR3 totals 14 residues. Trimming removed 4 bases at V and 2 bases at J, with 12 bases between. The germline gives CDR1 SGHDT, CDR2 YYEEEE. The CDR3: CASSGPGLNTEAFF. As DNA, the CDR3 is TGTGCCAGCAGCGGACCGGGATTAAACACTGAAGCTTTCTTT.

This rearrangement joins TRBV7-9 to TRBJ1-1; D gene unclear. This CDR3 spans 13 amino acids. The V and J ends lost 0 bases and 1 base respectively, with 3 bases between them. Germline values: CDR1 SEHNR, CDR2 FQNEAQ (reference sequence). The CDR3 bases are TGTGCCAGCAGCTTAGCCTGGAACACTGAAGCTTTCTTT. Translated: CASSLAWNTEAFF. Looking up the rest from reference TRBV7-9 and TRBJ1-1 gives the full variable domain: DTGVSQNPRHKITKRGQNVTFRCDPISEHNRLYWYRQTLGQGPEFLTYFQNEAQLEKSRLLSDRFSAERPKGSFSTLEIQRTEQGDSAMYLCASSLAWNTEAFFGQGTRLTVV.

Of note for this clone: Sequence at one end of the junction differs from germline and may be a read error. The rearrangement uses TRBV28 and TRBJ1-2; D may be TRBD1 (6 bases). CDR1 is MDHEN and CDR2 is SYDVKM in the germline V gene. This CDR3 spans 13 amino acids. The CDR3 spells CASSFGSGDGHTF. The CDR3 nucleotides read TGTGCCAGCAGTTTCGGTTCAGGGGATGGCCACACCTTC.

This chain links TRBV14 with TRBJ2-3, with 9 bases identical to TRBD2. The CDR3 length is 20 residues. The V and J ends lost 0 bases and 2 bases, in that order; junction bases with no gene match: 15. The germline V gene has CDR1 SGHDN and CDR2 FVKESK. CDR3 region: CASSQDRRRRGGHITDTQYF. The CDR3 DNA is TGTGCCAGCAGCCAAGATCGTAGAAGGCGGGGGGGCCATATCACAGATACGCAGTATTTT.

The rearrangement joins TRBV19 to TRBJ2-3; a weak D match, TRBD1 (5 bases). V lost 3 bases and J 4 bases, leaving 8 bases between the germline ends. The CDR3 length is 13 residues. CDR1 LNHDA and CDR2 SQIVND come from the germline V gene (reference sequence). The CDR3 sequence is CASSIQGADTQYF. The CDR3 bases are TGTGCCAGTAGTATCCAGGGCGCAGATACGCAGTATTTT.

This clone appeared once. This chain links TRBV6-6 with TRBJ1-1; D is ambiguous. In germline, CDR1 is MNHNY, CDR2 SVGAGI (reference sequence). V was shortened by 7 bases and J by 1 base, with 4 bases between the two germline ends. The CDR3 has 11 amino acids. The CDR3 DNA sequence: TGTGCCAGCACAAGGAACACTGAAGCTTTCTTT. Amino acid sequence: CASTRNTEAFF.

The chain employs TRBV4-1 and TRBJ2-5; 14 nucleotides match TRBD2. Germline values: CDR1 MGHRA, CDR2 YSYEKL. CDR3 length: 18 amino acids. Losses at the gene ends were 1 base for V and 7 bases for J; bases not matched to a gene: 11. CDR3 protein: CASSQARTSGGPSGTQYF. The DNA for the CDR3 is TGCGCCAGCAGCCAAGCCCGGACTAGCGGGGGGCCTTCGGGGACCCAGTACTTC.

The chain couples TRBV5-4 to TRBJ2-5; 10 bases align to TRBD2. This CDR3 spans 15 amino acids. Per the germline V gene, CDR1 is SGHNT and CDR2 is YYREEE (reference sequence). Trimming removed 3 bases from V and 4 bases from J; junction bases left unmatched: 6. The CDR3 DNA reads TGTGCCAGCAGCTCGAGCGGGGGGGCGGGAGAGACCCAGTACTTC. This translates into CASSSSGGAGETQYF.

This clone was counted between two and nine times. This chain connects TRBV13 to TRBJ1-5, with D uncertain. Germline values: CDR1 PRHDT, CDR2 FYEKMQ (reference sequence). The germline V and J ends were trimmed by 5 bases and 6 bases, with 14 bases remaining between them. The CDR3 has 14 amino acids. CDR3 loop: CASSQGRVGQPQHF. The CDR3 DNA sequence: TGTGCCAGCAGCCAAGGGAGGGTGGGTCAGCCCCAGCATTTT.

The gene calls are TRBV2 and TRBJ1-4, with unresolved D. The V gene lost 2 bases and the J gene lost 7 bases, with 2 bases spanning the gap. Looked up from germline, CDR1 is SNHLY and CDR2 is FYNNEI. CDR3 length: 11 residues. DNA of the CDR3: TGTGCCAGCAGTGAAACTGAAAAACTGTTTTTT. This translates into CASSETEKLFF.

CDR3 in amino acids: CASSQTGVNYGYTF. The CDR3 region has the DNA TGTGCCAGCTCACAGACAGGGGTTAACTATGGCTACACCTTC. The genes are TRBV18 and TRBJ1-2, with 8 bases aligning to TRBD1. The CDR3 runs to 14 residues. CDR1 is KGHSH, CDR2 LQKENI, per germline. Germline trimming cut 4 bases from V and 1 base from J; bases unmatched to any gene: 2. The entire variable domain, with the rest obtained from reference TRBV18 and TRBJ1-2, is as follows: NAGVMQNPRHLVRRRGQEARLRCSPMKGHSHVYWYRQLPEEGLKFMVYLQKENIIDESGMPKERFSAEFPKEGPSILRIQQVVRGDSAAYFCASSQTGVNYGYTFGSGTRLTVV.

The V and J genes are TRBV14 and TRBJ2-5, with D uncertain. CDR1 is SGHDN, CDR2 FVKESK, per germline. This CDR3 has 16 residues. Trimming left V 1 base short and J 0 bases short, with 12 bases between. The CDR3 region has the DNA TGTGCCAGCAGCCAAGGATTTACACCGTACCAAGAGACCCAGTACTTC. This translates into CASSQGFTPYQETQYF.

The V call is TRBV25-1, the J call TRBJ1-5, with D possibly matching TRBD1 (5 bases). With 5 bases removed from V and 6 bases from J, the gap between germline ends came to 11 bases. Germline-derived CDR1 and CDR2 are MGHDK and SYGVNS. This CDR3 spans 13 amino acids. CDR3 nucleotide sequence: TGTGCCAGCAGTTGGGGGTTGGGTCAGCCCCAGCATTTT. Translating gives CASSWGLGQPQHF.

The J gene is TRBJ2-5, the V gene TRBV9; 8 bases are a match to TRBD2. The CDR3 runs to 15 residues. Trimming took 0 bases from V and 0 from J; bases not matched to a gene: 1. Per germline, CDR1 SGDLS and CDR2 YYNGEE. In nucleotides, the CDR3 is TGTGCCAGCAGCGTAGCGGGGGGGTACCAAGAGACCCAGTACTTC. It translates to CASSVAGGYQETQYF. The full variable domain, its missing parts supplied by reference TRBV9 and TRBJ2-5, is DSGVTQTPKHLITATGQRVTLRCSPRSGDLSVYWYQQSLDQGLQFLIQYYNGEERAKGNILERFSAQQFPDLHSELNLSSLELGDSALYFCASSVAGGYQETQYFGPGTRLLVL.

This clone was seen once. This chain links TRBV5-6 with TRBJ2-5; D assignment may be TRBD1 or TRBD2 (6 bases each). CDR1 is SGHDT, CDR2 YYEEEE, per germline. This CDR3 comprises 15 residues. The V gene lost 2 bases and the J gene lost 4 bases, with 15 bases spanning the gap. CDR3 coding DNA: TGTGCCAGCAGCTTCTACAGGGCGGGGTTAGAGACCCAGTACTTC. Its protein is CASSFYRAGLETQYF.